This T cell receptor (beta chain) originates from a study of shared clonotypes between healthy human individuals. This CDR3 has 13 residues. Per germline, CDR1 LNHDA and CDR2 SQIVND (reference sequence). Trimming removed 8 bases from V and 4 bases from J, with 11 bases in between. Each subset's genomic DNA was shared equally among a number of immunoSEQ plates. Sorted-subset replicate PCR reactions were performed with approximately 180 ng DNA, corresponding to roughly 30,000 T cell genomes. Data came from immunoSEQ multiplex PCR; TCRdb stores just in-frame clones and leaves some out. The repertoire holds around 2.1 million clones, with about 93% as singletons. CD45RO-negative cells were positively selected for CCR7, leaving out terminally differentiated effector memory CD45RA+ cells. There were no recent acute infections or vaccinations among the donors, who were healthy HIV-negative adults.

The chain carries TRBV19 and TRBJ2-2, with D perhaps TRBD2 (6 bases). The TCR sequence derives from a man aged 18-30 years in good health. Some clones in this sample may be carry-over from other donors' samples. The sample was naive CD8+ T cells from PBMCs. For the CDR3, the DNA is TGTGCCAGTTATAGCGGACCCACCGGGGAGCTGTTTTTT. Translation: CASYSGPTGELFF.